This entry lists 2 T cell receptor beta chains sequenced from one sample in a study of lymphopenia after photon versus proton radiotherapy. Only in-frame clones appear in the TCRdb table, and some are missing; sequencing was by immunoSEQ multiplex PCR. The repertoire holds more than 80,000 clones, with about four fifths as singletons. The sample consisted of peripheral blood, taken from a patient treated with proton-based radiotherapy. These TCRs come from a man in his 60s with pancreatic cancer.

The chain employs TRBV5-6 and TRBJ2-2; D is unclear. Trimming pared 0 bases from V and 3 bases from J, leaving 6 bases between. Germline V gene sequence: CDR1 SGHDT, CDR2 YYEEEE. The CDR3 spans 14 residues. CDR3 protein: CASSLVGYTGELFF. The CDR3, as DNA: TGTGCCAGCAGCTTGGTAGGTTACACCGGGGAGCTGTTTTTT.

The chain couples TRBV28 to TRBJ1-1, with D perhaps TRBD1 (6 bases). Trimming left V 7 bases short and J 5 bases short, with 20 bases between. Germline V gives CDR1 MDHEN, CDR2 SYDVKM. This CDR3 spans 15 amino acids. CDR3: CASIEIGWRGTEAFF. The CDR3 DNA sequence: TGTGCCAGCATCGAGATCGGGTGGAGGGGGACTGAAGCTTTCTTT.